The entry that follows covers one TCR beta chain sequence. This entry belongs to a study of blood T cell repertoires in COVID-19. The protocol was immunoSEQ multiplex PCR, while the TCRdb copy is restricted to in-frame clones and leaves out a portion. The table shows about 73,000 clones, with over 65% occurring only once. The source material was peripheral blood. This receptor was identified in a woman aged 60-75 years with acute or convalescent COVID-19.

The CDR3 DNA reads as TGTGCCAGCAGCAAGGGACAGGGGGCGCGGACCGGGGAGCTGTTTTTT. It encodes CASSKGQGARTGELFF. V usage is TRBV11-3 and J usage is TRBJ2-2, with 12 bases aligning to TRBD1. The germline V gene has CDR1 SGHNT and CDR2 YENEEA. With V trimmed by 5 bases and J by 5 bases, 6 bases remained unmatched. This CDR3 is 16 amino acids long.